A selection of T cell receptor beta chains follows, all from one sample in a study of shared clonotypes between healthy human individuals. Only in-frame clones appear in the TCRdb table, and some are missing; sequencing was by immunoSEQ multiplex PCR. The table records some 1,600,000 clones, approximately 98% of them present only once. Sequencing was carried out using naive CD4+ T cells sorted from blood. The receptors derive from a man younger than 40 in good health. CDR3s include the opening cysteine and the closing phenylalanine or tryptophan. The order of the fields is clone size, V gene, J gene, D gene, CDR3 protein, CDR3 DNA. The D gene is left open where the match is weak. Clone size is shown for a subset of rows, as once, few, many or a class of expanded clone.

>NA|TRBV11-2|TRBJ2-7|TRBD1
CASSLATRFHGTGGEEQYF
TGTGCCAGCAGCTTAGCAACCAGGTTCCACGGGACAGGGGGTGAGGAGCAGTACTTC
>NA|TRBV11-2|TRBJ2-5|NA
CASSRGRGQETQYF
TGTGCCAGCAGCCGGGGAAGGGGACAAGAGACCCAGTACTTC
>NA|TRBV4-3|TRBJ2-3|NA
CASSQDSVGMRYSSTDTQYF
TGCGCCAGCAGCCAAGATAGTGTAGGGATGAGATATTCTAGCACAGATACGCAGTATTTT
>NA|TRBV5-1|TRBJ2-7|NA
CASSFHKEQYF
TGCGCCAGCAGCTTCCATAAAGAGCAGTACTTC
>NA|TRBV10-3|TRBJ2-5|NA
CAIRDPQWGTQYF
TGTGCCATCAGGGACCCTCAATGGGGGACCCAGTACTTC
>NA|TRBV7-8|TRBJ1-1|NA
CASSLRDTMNTEAFF
TGTGCCAGCAGCTTAAGGGACACCATGAACACTGAAGCTTTCTTT
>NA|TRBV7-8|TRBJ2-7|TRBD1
CASRTGDEQYF
TGTGCCAGCAGGACAGGGGACGAGCAGTACTTC
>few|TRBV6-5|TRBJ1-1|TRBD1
CASSYRQGTEAFF
TGTGCCAGCAGTTACCGACAGGGCACTGAAGCTTTCTTT
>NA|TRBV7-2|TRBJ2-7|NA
CASSPDNTGWYF
TGTGCCAGCAGCCCTGACAACACGGGATGGTACTTC
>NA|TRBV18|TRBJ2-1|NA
CASSLGSDEQFF
TGTGCCAGCTCACTAGGGTCCGATGAGCAGTTCTTC
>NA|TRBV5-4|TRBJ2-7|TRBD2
CASSISGSETYEQYF
TGTGCCAGCAGCATCAGCGGGAGTGAAACCTACGAGCAGTACTTC
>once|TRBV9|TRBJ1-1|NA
CASSTPRGTSGHTEAFF
TGTGCCAGCAGCACTCCACGGGGAACCTCAGGGCACACTGAAGCTTTCTTT
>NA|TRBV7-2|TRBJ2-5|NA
CASSGGAGETQYF
TGTGCCAGCAGCGGGGGCGCCGGGGAGACCCAGTACTTC
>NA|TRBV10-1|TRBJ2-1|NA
CASSDGRMIYNEQFF
TGCGCCAGCAGTGACGGCAGGATGATCTACAATGAGCAGTTCTTC
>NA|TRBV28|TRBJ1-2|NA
CASTSGLPGSSGYTF
TGTGCCAGCACCTCAGGACTCCCCGGCTCCTCTGGCTACACCTTC
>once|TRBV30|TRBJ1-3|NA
CAWTSSGNTIYF
TGTGCCTGGACGAGCTCTGGAAACACCATATATTTT
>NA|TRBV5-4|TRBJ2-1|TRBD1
CASSLGQGAYNEQFF
TGTGCCAGCAGCTTGGGGCAGGGGGCCTACAATGAGCAGTTCTTC
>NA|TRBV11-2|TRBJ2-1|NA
CASSFRGRAYNEQFF
TGTGCCAGCAGCTTTAGGGGGAGAGCTTACAATGAGCAGTTCTTC
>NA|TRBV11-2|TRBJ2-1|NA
CASSLGRHNEQFF
TGTGCCAGCAGCCTGGGACGGCACAATGAGCAGTTCTTC
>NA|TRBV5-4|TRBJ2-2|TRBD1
CASRTGTGNTGELFF
TGTGCCAGCAGGACGGGGACAGGGAACACCGGGGAGCTGTTTTTT
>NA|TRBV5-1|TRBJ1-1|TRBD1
CASSFDRGGTEAFF
TGCGCCAGCAGCTTCGACAGGGGGGGCACTGAAGCTTTCTTT
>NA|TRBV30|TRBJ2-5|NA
CAWNREETQYF
TGTGCCTGGAACAGGGAGGAGACCCAGTACTTC
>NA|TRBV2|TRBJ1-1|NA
CASLRNTEAFF
TGTGCCAGCCTACGTAACACTGAAGCTTTCTTT
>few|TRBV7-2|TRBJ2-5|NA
CASPLRETQYF
TGTGCCAGCCCCTTGCGAGAGACCCAGTACTTC
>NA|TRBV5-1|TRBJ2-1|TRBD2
CASSSAGGVPNEQFF
TGCGCCAGCTCCTCGGCGGGAGGGGTCCCTAATGAGCAGTTCTTC
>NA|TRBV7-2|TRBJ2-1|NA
CASSLWFGDEQFF
TGTGCCAGCAGCTTATGGTTCGGGGATGAGCAGTTCTTC
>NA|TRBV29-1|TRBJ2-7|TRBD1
CSVRGRFSYEQYF
TGCAGCGTCAGGGGGCGCTTTAGCTACGAGCAGTACTTC
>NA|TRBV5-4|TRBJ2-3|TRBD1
CASSPTGTDTQYF
TGTGCCAGCAGCCCGACAGGGACAGATACGCAGTATTTT
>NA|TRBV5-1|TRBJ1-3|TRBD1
CASSIQTGAGNTIYF
TGCGCCAGCAGCATACAGACAGGGGCTGGAAACACCATATATTTT
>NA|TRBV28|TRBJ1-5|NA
CASSGLGPQHF
TGTGCCAGCAGTGGGTTAGGGCCCCAGCATTTT
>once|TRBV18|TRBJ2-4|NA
CASSPVLSLEKNIQYF
TGTGCCAGCTCACCCGTCCTTTCCCTGGAAAAAAACATTCAGTACTTC
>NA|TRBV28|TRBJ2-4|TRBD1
CASSLTGAAKNIQYF
TGTGCCAGCAGTTTAACAGGGGCGGCCAAAAACATTCAGTACTTC
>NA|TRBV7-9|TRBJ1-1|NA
CASSNTGRGTAEAFF
TGTGCCAGCAGCAACACAGGGAGGGGTACGGCTGAAGCTTTCTTT
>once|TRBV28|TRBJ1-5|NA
CASKKGPLSNQPQHF
TGTGCCAGCAAAAAGGGACCGCTTAGCAATCAGCCCCAGCATTTT
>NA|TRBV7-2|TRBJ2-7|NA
CASSLGENYEQYF
TGTGCCAGCAGCCTAGGGGAGAACTACGAGCAGTACTTC
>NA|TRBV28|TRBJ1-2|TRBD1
CASRTGAYGYTF
TGTGCCAGCAGGACAGGGGCTTATGGCTACACCTTC
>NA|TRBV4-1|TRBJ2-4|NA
CASSLSAGAGNIQYF
TGCGCCAGCAGCCTTAGCGCAGGGGCAGGAAACATTCAGTACTTC
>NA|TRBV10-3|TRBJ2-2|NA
CAIKSGVANTGELFF
TGTGCCATAAAATCAGGGGTAGCGAACACCGGGGAGCTGTTTTTT
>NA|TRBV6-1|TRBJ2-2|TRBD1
CASSEPDRDTGELFF
TGTGCCAGCAGTGAGCCGGACAGGGACACCGGGGAGCTGTTTTTT
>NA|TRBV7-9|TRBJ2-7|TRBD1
CASSQGQGISYEQYF
TGTGCCAGCAGCCAAGGACAGGGGATCTCCTACGAGCAGTACTTC
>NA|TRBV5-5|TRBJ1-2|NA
CASSLTGMEGYTF
TGTGCCAGCAGCTTGACAGGAATGGAAGGCTACACCTTC
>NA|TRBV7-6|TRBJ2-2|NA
CASSLIRGTGELFF
TGTGCCAGTTCTTTAATCCGGGGCACCGGGGAGCTGTTTTTT
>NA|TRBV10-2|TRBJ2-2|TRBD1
CASRGTGNTGELFF
TGCGCCAGCAGGGGGACAGGAAACACCGGGGAGCTGTTTTTT
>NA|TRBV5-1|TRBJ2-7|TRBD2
CASSPASGRSYEQYF
TGCGCCAGCAGCCCCGCTAGCGGCCGCTCCTACGAGCAGTACTTC